The rows below give T cell receptor beta chains drawn from one sample of a study of control samples from healthy donors and cancer patients. Here immunoSEQ multiplex PCR was the method, and the copy in TCRdb shows in-frame clones only, minus some. The sample shows approximately 210,000 clones, around 93% of them seen only once. Sequencing input: blood. Every receptor here comes from a man aged 25-45 years in good health. Each CDR3 is given with its conserved first and last residue. The D gene is left open where the match is weak. Where a row states a size, it is once, few, many or the class of an expanded clone; other rows omit it.

size: .; J: TRBJ2-3; V: TRBV7-9; D: TRBD2; DNA: TGTGCCAGTTCGGGGGGTAGCACAGATACGCAGTATTTT; CDR3: CASSGGSTDTQYF
size: .; J: TRBJ2-7; V: TRBV7-2; D: TRBD1; DNA: TGTGCCAGCAGCCCCGGACAGGGGGGGATATACGAGCAGTACTTC; CDR3: CASSPGQGGIYEQYF
size: once; J: TRBJ2-3; V: TRBV11-3; D: TRBD2; DNA: TGTGCCAGCAGCTTAGCGGGGGGTTCCACAGATACGCAGTATTTT; CDR3: CASSLAGGSTDTQYF
size: .; J: TRBJ2-7; V: TRBV5-1; D: .; DNA: TGCGCCAGCAGCTTGGTGGGGGGCGAGCAGTACTTC; CDR3: CASSLVGGEQYF
size: .; J: TRBJ1-2; V: TRBV29-1; D: TRBD1; DNA: TGCAGCGTTGCGTTACAGGGGGCTAAGGGCTACACCTTC; CDR3: CSVALQGAKGYTF
size: .; J: TRBJ2-1; V: TRBV3-1/TRBV3-2; D: .; DNA: TGTGCCAGCAGCCGGACCGGGGGGCACTCCTACAATGAGCAGTTCTTC; CDR3: CASSRTGGHSYNEQFF
size: .; J: TRBJ1-4; V: TRBV9; D: .; DNA: TGTGCCAGCAGCGTTTCCAAGGGGTTTACTAATGAAAAACTGTTTTTT; CDR3: CASSVSKGFTNEKLFF
size: .; J: TRBJ2-2; V: TRBV9; D: .; DNA: TGTGCCAGCAGCGTAGTTAGGGGTTCGAACACCGGGGAGCTGTTTTTT; CDR3: CASSVVRGSNTGELFF
size: .; J: TRBJ2-7; V: TRBV27; D: .; DNA: TGTGCCAGCAGTTTATCTCCCAGGGGCTATTGCGAGCAGTACTTC; CDR3: CASSLSPRGYCEQYF
size: .; J: TRBJ2-1; V: TRBV7-8; D: .; DNA: TGTGCCAGCACACGCGCGGGGAACCAACCGAGGGGGCAGTTCTTC; CDR3: CASTRAGNQPRGQFF
size: .; J: TRBJ2-7; V: TRBV5-8; D: .; DNA: TGTGCCAGCAGCCAAGCCGGACAGTCCGTCGCCTCCTACGAGCAGTACTTC; CDR3: CASSQAGQSVASYEQYF
size: .; J: TRBJ2-7; V: TRBV29-1; D: TRBD2; DNA: TGCAGCGTCACGGGGGGCTACGAGCAGTACTTC; CDR3: CSVTGGYEQYF
size: once; J: TRBJ2-3; V: TRBV29-1; D: .; DNA: TGCAGCGTTGATTTTTGGGGGGATACGCAGTATTTT; CDR3: CSVDFWGDTQYF
size: .; J: TRBJ1-1; V: TRBV4-1; D: .; DNA: TGCGCCAGCAGCCCTCAGGGGTTCTTAAACACTGAAGCTTTCTTT; CDR3: CASSPQGFLNTEAFF
size: .; J: TRBJ1-2; V: TRBV3-1/TRBV3-2; D: .; DNA: TGTGCCAGCAGCCAATGGGGGGGGAGCAGGGGCTACACCTTC; CDR3: CASSQWGGSRGYTF
size: .; J: TRBJ2-1; V: TRBV9; D: TRBD2; DNA: TGTGCCAGCAGCGGGCGAGGAGCGGGGGTCCACAGGGATGAGCAGTTCTTC; CDR3: CASSGRGAGVHRDEQFF
size: .; J: TRBJ2-1; V: TRBV6-5; D: .; DNA: TGTGGTAGTGGGGGGGCGCGAGGCAATGAGCAGTTCTTC; CDR3: CGSGGARGNEQFF
size: .; J: TRBJ1-1; V: TRBV19; D: .; DNA: TGTGCCAGTACTGTCTTTAGGGGCTCCCCCAACACTGAAGCTTTCTTT; CDR3: CASTVFRGSPNTEAFF
size: .; J: TRBJ2-7; V: TRBV30; D: .; DNA: TGTGCCTGGAGTAAAGGGTTGAACTACGAGCAGTACTTC; CDR3: CAWSKGLNYEQYF
size: .; J: TRBJ2-1; V: TRBV27; D: TRBD2; DNA: TGTGCCAGCAGAACGCTGACTAGCGGGTTAAGCTCCTACAATGAGCAGTTCTTC; CDR3: CASRTLTSGLSSYNEQFF
size: .; J: TRBJ1-1; V: TRBV10-1; D: .; DNA: TGCGCCAGCAGCTTTTCGGACACTGAAGCTTTCTTT; CDR3: CASSFSDTEAFF
size: .; J: TRBJ2-3; V: TRBV5-1; D: .; DNA: TGCGCCAGCAGCTTAGTATCTCGTACGCAGTATTTT; CDR3: CASSLVSRTQYF
size: once; J: TRBJ2-5; V: TRBV15; D: .; DNA: TGTGCCACCAGCAGAGATAATAGCGGACAAGAGACCCAGTACTTC; CDR3: CATSRDNSGQETQYF
size: .; J: TRBJ1-5; V: TRBV6-5; D: TRBD1; DNA: TGTGCCAGCAGTCCCGGGACAGTCGTCCAGCCCCAGCATTTT; CDR3: CASSPGTVVQPQHF
size: .; J: TRBJ2-7; V: TRBV6-5; D: TRBD1; DNA: TGTGCCAGCAGTCCGGGACAGGGGGGATACGAGCAGTACTTC; CDR3: CASSPGQGGYEQYF
size: .; J: TRBJ1-1; V: TRBV6-5; D: .; DNA: TGTGCCAGCACCAATGGGGGTATTAATCGAGCTTTCTTT; CDR3: CASTNGGINRAFF
size: .; J: TRBJ2-7; V: TRBV6-5; D: .; DNA: TGTGCCAGCAGTTACGGTGGGGCGGAAAGTCTGGAGCAGTACTTC; CDR3: CASSYGGAESLEQYF
size: .; J: TRBJ2-7; V: TRBV5-6; D: TRBD1; DNA: TGTGCCAGCAGCTTCTCGACAGGGCCAGGCGAGCAGTACTTC; CDR3: CASSFSTGPGEQYF
size: .; J: TRBJ2-1; V: TRBV3-1/TRBV3-2; D: .; DNA: TGTGCCAGCAGCCAACCGATAGGGGGGGGGATGTCCAATGAGCAGTTCTTC; CDR3: CASSQPIGGGMSNEQFF
size: .; J: TRBJ1-6; V: TRBV4-1; D: TRBD1; DNA: TGCGCCAGCAGCCAAACGACTAGACAGGGGGCCTGGTCACCCCTCCACTTT; CDR3: CASSQTTRQGAWSPLHF
size: .; J: TRBJ1-1; V: TRBV29-1; D: TRBD1; DNA: TGCAGCGAAAAGGGACAGTTGAACACTGAAGCTTTCTTT; CDR3: CSEKGQLNTEAFF
size: .; J: TRBJ1-2; V: TRBV24-1; D: .; DNA: TGTGCCACCAGTGATCCTACCGGGACCTTCTATGGCTACACCTTC; CDR3: CATSDPTGTFYGYTF
size: .; J: TRBJ1-2; V: TRBV2; D: TRBD1; DNA: TGTGCCATTGGACAGGGGCATGGCTACACCTTC; CDR3: CAIGQGHGYTF
size: .; J: TRBJ1-5; V: TRBV2; D: .; DNA: TGTGCCAGCAGGGCTGGCAATCAGCCCCAGCATTTT; CDR3: CASRAGNQPQHF
size: .; J: TRBJ1-2; V: TRBV6-5; D: .; DNA: TGTGCCAGCAGTTACTCTGGTCGGGACACCTATGGCTACACCTTC; CDR3: CASSYSGRDTYGYTF
size: once; J: TRBJ1-4; V: TRBV2; D: .; DNA: TGTGCCAGCAACCAGCGTGCAACTAATGAAAAACTGTTTTTT; CDR3: CASNQRATNEKLFF
size: .; J: TRBJ1-1; V: TRBV24-1; D: TRBD1; DNA: TGTGCCACCAGTGAGACACGGACAGGGGGTGAAGCTTTCTTT; CDR3: CATSETRTGGEAFF
size: .; J: TRBJ2-7; V: TRBV11-2; D: .; DNA: TGTGCCAGCAGCTTAGACAAGGGCCTGGAGCAGTACTTC; CDR3: CASSLDKGLEQYF
size: .; J: TRBJ2-5; V: TRBV4-2; D: .; DNA: TGTGCCAGCAGCCAAGATCAGGGCCGTGGGGAGACCCAGTACTTC; CDR3: CASSQDQGRGETQYF
size: .; J: TRBJ2-7; V: TRBV5-1; D: TRBD1; DNA: TGCGCCAGCAGCTTGGACAGTGACAGGGGGCGCGTGCAGTACTTC; CDR3: CASSLDSDRGRVQYF
size: once; J: TRBJ2-2; V: TRBV25-1; D: .; DNA: TGTGCCAGCAGGAAAGTGGGGGACACCGGGGAGCTGTTTTTT; CDR3: CASRKVGDTGELFF
size: .; J: TRBJ2-7; V: TRBV24-1; D: TRBD2; DNA: TGTGCCACTGGGAGGGCGGATTCCTACGAGCAGTACTTC; CDR3: CATGRADSYEQYF
size: .; J: TRBJ1-2; V: TRBV30; D: .; DNA: TGTGCCTGGAGCCTACAGGGATCCTATGGCTACACCTTC; CDR3: CAWSLQGSYGYTF
size: .; J: TRBJ1-2; V: TRBV7-8; D: .; DNA: TGTGCCAGCAGCCCGATCACAGGGTTTCTCTACACCTTC; CDR3: CASSPITGFLYTF
size: .; J: TRBJ2-3; V: TRBV29-1; D: TRBD1; DNA: TGCAGCGTTGGGGGGGACAGGGAGGTCGGGCAGTATTTT; CDR3: CSVGGDREVGQYF
size: .; J: TRBJ1-5; V: TRBV3-1/TRBV3-2; D: .; DNA: TGTGCCAGCAGCCGCATAGATGGACAGCCCCAGCATTTT; CDR3: CASSRIDGQPQHF
size: .; J: TRBJ2-3; V: TRBV3-1/TRBV3-2; D: TRBD2; DNA: TGTGCCAGCAGCCGGGGGGGTACAGATACGCAGTATTTT; CDR3: CASSRGGTDTQYF
size: .; J: TRBJ1-6; V: TRBV3-1/TRBV3-2; D: .; DNA: TGTGCCAGCAGCCAGTCCAGGGGCTATAATTCACCCCTCCACTTT; CDR3: CASSQSRGYNSPLHF
size: .; J: TRBJ2-3; V: TRBV18; D: .; DNA: TGTGCCAGCTCCCAGATACGCGCAGATACGCAGTATTTT; CDR3: CASSQIRADTQYF
size: once; J: TRBJ2-3; V: TRBV6-5; D: TRBD1; DNA: TGTGCCAGCAAGCCCGGGACAGGGGCAGATACGCAGTATTTT; CDR3: CASKPGTGADTQYF